These 5 T cell receptor beta chains came from one sample sequenced in a study of T cell responses to AZD1222 COVID-19 vaccine. The method was immunoSEQ multiplex PCR; TCRdb's version includes in-frame clones alone and lacks a portion of them. The sample includes about 68,000 clones, 60% to 85% seen only once; the top ten take about 12%. The sample here was peripheral blood, taken on day 0 of AZD1222 vaccination. These receptor sequences come from an adult in good health.

Worth noting for this clone: Relative to the germline gene, one junction end is altered; a read error may explain this. The CDR3 spells CASSLSPGNTIYF. The CDR3 region has the DNA TGTGCCAGCAGTTTATCGCCTGGGAACACCATATATTTT. This chain connects TRBV27 to TRBJ1-3; D gene ambiguous. The germline V gene encodes CDR1 MNHEY and CDR2 SMNVEV (reference sequence). CDR3 length equals 13 residues.

This sequence joins TRBV27 and TRBJ2-7; D uncertain. V was clipped by 1 base and J by 5 bases, with 12 bases between them. CDR1 and CDR2 (germline): MNHEY, SMNVEV (reference sequence). The CDR3 extends over 14 amino acids. The CDR3 sequence is CASSLLAERDEQYF. DNA of the CDR3: TGTGCCAGCAGTTTATTGGCAGAAAGGGACGAGCAGTACTTC.

This chain connects TRBV19 to TRBJ1-1; 9 positions match TRBD1. Per the germline V gene, CDR1 is LNHDA and CDR2 is SQIVND (reference sequence). V shed 3 bases and J 4 bases; nucleotides not matched to a gene: 9. CDR3 length: 16 amino acids. The CDR3 DNA follows: TGTGCCAGTAGTATTTTGCCCGGACAGGGGACCACTGAAGCTTTCTTT. Encoded protein: CASSILPGQGTTEAFF.

The V and J genes are TRBV7-9 and TRBJ2-7; D call uncertain. V gave up 7 bases and J gave up 4 bases, with 14 bases separating them. Germline values: CDR1 SEHNR, CDR2 FQNEAQ (reference sequence). The CDR3 is 13 residues long. DNA for the CDR3: TGTGCCAGCACCCGAGGTCCCGTTTACGAGCAGTACTTC. Protein product: CASTRGPVYEQYF.

The rearrangement links TRBV3-1 (or the pseudogene TRBV3-2) to TRBJ1-2; D is possibly TRBD1 (5 bases). V dropped 1 base and J dropped 6 bases, with 9 bases sitting between them. The CDR3 runs to 13 residues. CDR1 LGHDT and CDR2 YNNKEL come from the germline V gene (reference sequence). The DNA of the CDR3 is TGTGCCAGCAGCCAAGGGGGCGCCGATGGCTACACCTTC. Translating gives CASSQGGADGYTF.